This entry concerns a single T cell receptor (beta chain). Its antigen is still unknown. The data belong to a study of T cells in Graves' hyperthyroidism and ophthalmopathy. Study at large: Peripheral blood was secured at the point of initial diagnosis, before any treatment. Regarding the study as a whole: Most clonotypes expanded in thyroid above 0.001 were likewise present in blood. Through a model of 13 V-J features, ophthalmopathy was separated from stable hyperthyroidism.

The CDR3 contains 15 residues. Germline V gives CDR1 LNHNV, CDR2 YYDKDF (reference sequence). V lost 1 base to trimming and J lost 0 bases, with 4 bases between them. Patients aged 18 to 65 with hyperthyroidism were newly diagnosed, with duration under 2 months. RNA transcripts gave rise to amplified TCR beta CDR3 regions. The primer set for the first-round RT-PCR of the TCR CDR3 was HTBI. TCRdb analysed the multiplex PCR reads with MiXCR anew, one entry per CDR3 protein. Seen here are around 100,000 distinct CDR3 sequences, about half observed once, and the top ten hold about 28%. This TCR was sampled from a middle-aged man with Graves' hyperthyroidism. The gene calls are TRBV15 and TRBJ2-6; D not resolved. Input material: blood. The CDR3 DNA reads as TGTGCCACCAGCAGAGTCCCCTCTGGGGCCAACGTCCTGACTTTC. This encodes CATSRVPSGANVLTF.